The text below deals with one T cell receptor (beta chain). No antigen is known for it. This entry is derived from a study of monozygotic twins with inflammatory bowel disease (dated by TCRdb to between 2019 and 2020). As for the study more broadly: In total, roughly 30 monozygotic twin pairs made up the full study: 19 Danish pairs, all IBD-discordant, plus nine German pairs, of which four were IBD-concordant and five were IBD-discordant. Each individual had, on average, about 151 000 unique TCRalpha sequences and 181 000 unique TCRbeta sequences available for analysis. The search for disease-associated traits relied mainly on comparing, within discordant pairs, IBD patients with their genetically identical healthy co-twins. What the authors observed across the whole study: IBD patients shared fewer clonotypes with other individuals than healthy twins did, most markedly in patients showing signs of disease activity. Measured by the inverse Simpson index, TCRbeta repertoire diversity was lower in IBD patients than in their healthy co-twins. Background noise and inter-individual variability may have been introduced into the repertoires by the differing immunosuppressive treatments among patients. Repertoire similarity did not differ between concordant and discordant twins, possibly due to limited statistical power. No single strong signal or clonotype linked to IBD turned up in the results, so the idea that one exists was not supported. The analysis was unable to tell different T cell subtypes apart.

For CDR1 and CDR2, the germline V gene lists LGHNA and YNFKEQ. From the cysteine up to the phenylalanine, the CDR3 has a length of 18 residues. No DNA sequence was recorded. From each donor, a 2.5 ml peripheral blood sample was collected into PAXgene tubes and kept at -80 degrees C. Without T cell sorting, total RNA was isolated from whole blood using the PAXgene blood miRNA kit on an automated QIAcube. Peripheral blood from monozygotic twin pairs concordant or discordant for inflammatory bowel disease was subjected to deep TCRalpha and TCRbeta repertoire profiling with unique molecular barcoding. Smoking habits were recorded for all twin pairs, and each individual was classified as a current, former or never smoker. Libraries were prepared through 5' RACE. The input for every TCR library was roughly 3,200 ng of total RNA. For each sample, cDNA was synthesized in eight separate reactions using SMARTScribe reverse transcriptase. During cDNA synthesis, unique molecular identifiers containing a 6-nucleotide sample barcode were introduced by template switching. Two nested PCRs of 16 and 9 cycles amplified the TCRalpha and TCRbeta cDNA, and bead purification followed each PCR. Before amplification, cDNA was treated with uracil DNA-glycosylase and purified using the QIAquick PCR purification kit. The second PCR added Illumina TruSeq-compatible adapters along with sample-specific barcodes. Library quality and concentration were assessed using TapeStation and Qubit, and roughly 5 ng of each library was pooled. Pooled libraries were sequenced on an Illumina HiSeq2500 single-index Rapid Run with 2 x 100 bp reads and custom sequencing primers. The original pipeline was this. MiGEC version 1.2.6 was used for UMI-based consensus assembly to correct PCR and sequencing errors. V(D)J alignment, clonotype assembly and CDR3 extraction were performed with MiXCR version 2.1.1. Gene usage, clonotype sharing and MAIT/NKT TCR abundance were normalised by analysing the top 1000, 10 000 and 20 000 clonotypes per sample. After downsampling to 27 000 UMIs, diversity was calculated as the inverse Simpson index using the vegan R package. Paired Mann-Whitney U tests were applied to discordant twin pairs, with Benjamini-Hochberg correction for multiple testing. TCRdb reprocessed the reads into one record per CDR3 protein sequence, lacking DNA. The V and J calls, along with clone size, are taken from TCRdb and not from the paper's own processing. This sample's table carries 300,000 to 400,000 distinct CDR3 sequences. The ten most abundant clones make up 2% to 3% of the sample.

Sequenced material: blood. The origin of this receptor is a human donor with ulcerative colitis or Crohn's disease, or a healthy co-twin of an affected twin (not recorded which). The chain couples TRBV4-2 to TRBJ1-5; TCRdb returns TRBD1, unconfirmable since there is no DNA. The CDR3 region has the sequence CASSQNIQGDGRNQPQHF.